The text below deals with one TCR beta chain. immunoSEQ v3.0 was run at survey level. Libraries were prepared by immunoSEQ multiplex PCR; TCRdb keeps only in-frame clonotypes and omits some of them. The sample shows about 20,000 clones, over 75% of them seen only once. These data are taken from a study of long-term antiretroviral therapy in people with HIV. Per the germline V gene, CDR1 is SGHTA and CDR2 is FQGNSA. V shed 5 bases, J shed 1 base, and the junction held 5 bases outside the gene matches. This CDR3 spans 17 amino acids. This receptor was identified in a woman aged 30 to 39 with HIV. This sample comprised unsorted PBMCs, obtained roughly 4.2 years before starting antiretroviral therapy. The rearrangement links TRBV7-2 to TRBJ2-3; 14 nucleotides align to TRBD2. For the CDR3, the DNA is TGTGCCAGCAGCCCGACTAGCGGGGGGGCAGGCACAGATACGCAGTATTTT. As protein: CASSPTSGGAGTDTQYF. Using reference TRBV7-2 and TRBJ2-3 for the parts outside the CDR3, the full variable domain is GAGVSQSPSNKVTEKGKDVELRCDPISGHTALYWYRQSLGQGLEFLIYFQGNSAPDKSGLPSDRFSAERTGGSVSTLTIQRTQQEDSAVYLCASSPTSGGAGTDTQYFGPGTRLTVL.